The 10 T cell receptor beta chains in this list originate from one sample, sequenced in a study of human T cells and chemical hapten exposure. The sample's time point: patch test 1, 2 weeks after DPC sensitization. The sample's treatment: therapeutic diphenylcyclopropenone sensitization with weekly scalp DPC. TCRdb processed the RACE reads anew with MiXCR; each CDR3 protein has one entry. Among under 130,000 distinct CDR3 sequences listed, approximately 10% were seen once. This specimen consisted of whole blood, obtained in connection with sensitization to the hapten diphenylcyclopropenone (DPC). The receptors stem from a woman in her thirties or forties with alopecia areata. Some clones in this sample may be carry-over from other donors' samples.

There are a few counts of this clonotype. The rearrangement uses TRBV19 and TRBJ2-1; D is possibly TRBD2 (6 bases). This CDR3 has 15 amino acids. Germline V gives CDR1 LNHDA, CDR2 SQIVND (reference sequence). Trimming took off 4 bases at V and 3 bases at J, with 13 bases between the two ends. CDR3 sequence (DNA): TGTGCCAGTAGTAAACTAGCATCGGACTACAATGAGCAGTTCTTC. Translating gives CASSKLASDYNEQFF.

A few counts support this clonotype. The DNA for the CDR3 is TGTGCCAGCAGCTTTTACCTCTCTGGGGCCAACGTCCTGACTTTC. Protein: CASSFYLSGANVLTF. This rearrangement joins TRBV7-2 to TRBJ2-6; no clear D gene. Trimming took off 3 bases at V and 0 bases at J, with 6 bases between the two ends. The CDR3 consists of 15 residues. Germline CDR1 reads SGHTA; CDR2 reads FQGNSA. The entire variable domain, with the rest obtained from reference TRBV7-2 and TRBJ2-6, is as follows: GAGVSQSPSNKVTEKGKDVELRCDPISGHTALYWYRQSLGQGLEFLIYFQGNSAPDKSGLPSDRFSAERTGGSVSTLTIQRTQQEDSAVYLCASSFYLSGANVLTFGAGSRLTVL.

This rearrangement joins TRBV7-2 to TRBJ1-5; no clear D. CDR3 length equals 14 residues. V was clipped by 5 bases and J by 2 bases, with 10 bases between them. The germline gives CDR1 SGHTA, CDR2 FQGNSA. CDR3 region: CASSPLRGNQPQHF. DNA for the CDR3: TGTGCCAGCAGCCCCCTTAGGGGCAATCAGCCCCAGCATTTT.

Ten or more counts support this clonotype. The gene calls are TRBV29-1 and TRBJ2-5; TRBD1 is a possible D gene (5 bases). CDR3 size: 11 residues. Germline V gene data show CDR1 as SQVTM and CDR2 as ANQGSEA. Trimming removed 3 bases from V and 3 bases from J, with 5 bases in between. CDR3 sequence (DNA): TGCAGCGTTGACAGGGAAGAGACCCAGTACTTC. It codes for CSVDREETQYF.

The sample holds a few counts of this clonotype. The chain recombines TRBV18 with TRBJ2-1, with a tentative D call TRBD2 (5 bases). V was pared by 3 bases and J by 3 bases, with 12 bases between. Germline V gives CDR1 KGHSH, CDR2 LQKENI. CDR3 size: 15 residues. CDR3 amino acids: CASSPEGGSYNEQFF. The DNA for the CDR3 is TGTGCCAGCTCACCTGAGGGCGGAAGCTACAATGAGCAGTTCTTC.

This clonotype was counted ten times or more. This sequence joins TRBV19 and TRBJ2-1; D unresolved. V was clipped by 5 bases and J by 8 bases, with 16 bases between them. The CDR3 has 14 residues. CDR1 is LNHDA and CDR2 is SQIVND in the germline V gene (reference sequence). The CDR3 DNA is TGTGCCAGTAGTGAAGTAGCCAGACGTGATGAGCAGTTCTTC. Protein sequence: CASSEVARRDEQFF.

This clonotype showed up many times. The CDR3 DNA follows: TGTGCCAGCAGTTACTCGAGAGGGGACACCGGGGAGCTGTTTTTT. Residues: CASSYSRGDTGELFF. The V gene is TRBV6-5, the J gene TRBJ2-2; D may match TRBD1 or TRBD2 (5 bases each). The CDR3 is 15 amino acids. Trimming took off 0 bases at V and 3 bases at J, with 8 bases between the two ends. Germline CDR1 reads MNHEY; CDR2 reads SVGAGI.

Here the CDR3 DNA reads TGTGCCAGTAGTATAGGGACCGGGGGTGAAGCTTTCTTT. Protein sequence: CASSIGTGGEAFF. This rearrangement joins TRBV19 to TRBJ1-1; weak D call: TRBD1 (5 bases). The V end lost 1 base, the J end lost 7 bases, and 10 bases lay between the germline ends. The CDR3 spans 13 residues. The germline V gene encodes CDR1 LNHDA and CDR2 SQIVND (reference sequence).

This clonotype appeared many times. The chain employs TRBV6-6 and TRBJ2-7, with 7 bases fitting TRBD1. CDR1 and CDR2 (germline): MNHNY, SVGAGI (reference sequence). After removal of 6 bases from V and 6 bases from J, the junction contained 11 bases not matched to a gene. This CDR3 region has 14 residues. The CDR3 here is CASRRAMTGTEQYF. Here the CDR3 DNA reads TGTGCCAGCAGGCGCGCGATGACAGGGACCGAGCAGTACTTC.

A word on this clonotype: A clone one base away is much larger, so this may be a read error. The chain carries TRBV7-9 and TRBJ2-1, with D possibly being TRBD1 (5 bases). CDR1 SEHNR and CDR2 FQNEAQ come from the germline V gene (reference sequence). The CDR3 consists of 13 residues. The CDR3 region has the DNA TGTGCCTGCAGCTTAGCAGGGAAGAATGAGCAGTTCTTC. It translates to CACSLAGKNEQFF. Using reference TRBV7-9 and TRBJ2-1 for the parts outside the CDR3, the full variable domain is DTGVSQNPRHKITKRGQNVTFRCDPISEHNRLYWYRQTLGQGPEFLTYFQNEAQLEKSRLLSDRFSAERPKGSFSTLEIQRTEQGDSAMYLCACSLAGKNEQFFGPGTRLTVL.